This T cell receptor beta chain came from a study of human versus mouse CDR3 diversity and MHC coevolution. Repertoires were generated with immunoSEQ multiplex PCR, while TCRdb's copy carries only in-frame clones and drops some. The sample includes tens of thousands of clones, 93% of them seen just once. The germline CDR1 and CDR2 sequences are MNHEY and SMNVEV (reference sequence). CDR3 length equals 16 residues. V gave up 1 base and J gave up 0 bases, with 12 bases separating them. This chain links TRBV27 with TRBJ1-1, with a possible D match to TRBD1 (5 bases). This receptor was identified in a person between 25 and 70 years old in good health. The sequenced sample was naive CD4+ T cells from blood. Subset defined: CD45RO-negative CD62L-positive naive CD4 T cells. CDR3 nucleotides: TGTGCCAGCAGTTTATTTGGCGACAGACTGAACACTGAAGCTTTCTTT. It specifies CASSLFGDRLNTEAFF.